This TCR beta chain was recorded in a study of T-cell reconstitution after alpha-beta-depleted transplantation in children. Only a few counts were recorded for this clonotype. Its antigen remains unknown. General study findings and limits: Newly produced T cells mostly provided counts and TCRbeta diversity after one year, as hyperexpanded clones declined.

Trimming took off 3 bases at V and 10 bases at J, with 10 bases between the two ends. This CDR3 is built from 13 residues. Germline CDR1 reads SGHAT; CDR2 reads FQNNGV. Preparing the TCRbeta library involved the use of unique molecular identifiers. TCRdb re-called the PCR reads through MiXCR, storing one row per CDR3 protein. Altogether around 270,000 distinct CDR3 sequences are present, nearly 8% being singletons, with the ten largest covering over 7.5%. This chain links TRBV11-2 with TRBJ1-6, with D possibly TRBD1 on 6 matching bases. The TCR originated in a female patient aged 2-9 years who had a stem cell transplant for Fanconi anemia, so the T cells may come from the graft donor. Material: peripheral blood, obtained 360 days after TCRalphabeta/CD19-depleted stem cell transplant. The CDR3 loop is CASSLQGRSPLHF. The CDR3 DNA reads as TGTGCCAGCAGCTTGCAGGGGCGATCACCCCTCCACTTT.